Each of the 9 T cell receptor beta chains below was sequenced from the same sample in a study of OX40 agonist ivuxolimab in advanced cancers. Receptor amplification or capture employed the immunoSEQ multiplex PCR assay. This immuneACCESS table, as held by TCRdb, lists in-frame sequences with V and J called but not all clones. Of the missing ones, under half trace to an unresolved V gene in checked studies; the others have no known cause. The sample table holds more than 50,000 clones, of which approximately 90% were seen once. Roughly 2% of the sample lies in the top ten. The sample in question was CD4+ or CD8+ T cells sorted from blood, obtained in a trial of the OX40 agonist ivuxolimab. These receptors all come from an adult with an advanced solid tumor such as melanoma, head and neck, liver or kidney cancer.

The count of this clone is one. V and J are TRBV10-1 and TRBJ2-1; D unclear. V lost 2 bases, J lost 3 bases, and 11 bases lay in between. The CDR3 has 15 amino acids. Germline V gene data show CDR1 as WNHNN and CDR2 as SYGVQD (reference sequence). This CDR3 reads CASSEGVAGYNEQFF. The DNA of the CDR3 is TGCGCCAGCAGTGAGGGGGTAGCTGGCTACAATGAGCAGTTCTTC.

The chain couples TRBV5-6 to TRBJ2-5, with 7 bases lining up with TRBD2. The CDR3 covers 14 residues. Germline lookup yields CDR1 SGHDT and CDR2 YYEEEE. V lost 4 bases to trimming and J lost 3 bases; unmatched junction nucleotides: 6. The CDR3: CASSRDYLKETQYF. Here the CDR3 DNA reads TGTGCCAGCAGCCGGGACTATCTAAAAGAGACCCAGTACTTC.

The CDR3 is CASSFQGHATDTQYF. The DNA of the CDR3 is TGTGCCAGCAGCTTTCAGGGACACGCCACAGATACGCAGTATTTT. The rearrangement uses TRBV7-2 and TRBJ2-3; possible D gene TRBD1, 6 bases. The germline V gene has CDR1 SGHTA and CDR2 FQGNSA. The CDR3 length is 15 residues. Trimming removed 3 bases at V and 2 bases at J, with 12 bases between.

The rearrangement uses TRBV28 and TRBJ1-5; maybe TRBD1 (5 bases). The CDR3 totals 15 residues. In germline, CDR1 is MDHEN, CDR2 SYDVKM. Between the trimmed V and J ends, which lost 2 bases and 2 bases, there was a span of 10 bases. The CDR3 region has the DNA TGTGCCAGCAGTTTAAGGGGTCCGCGCAATCAGCCCCAGCATTTT. Translating gives CASSLRGPRNQPQHF.

The chain combines TRBV6-5 with TRBJ1-6; no reliable D call. Germline assignment: CDR1 MNHEY and CDR2 SVGAGI. The CDR3 loop spans 12 amino acids. V lost 0 bases, J lost 13 bases, and 7 bases lay in between. The CDR3 coding sequence is TGTGCCAGCAGTTACTCGGAGGGTCCCCTCCACTTT. The encoded protein is CASSYSEGPLHF.

This chain joins TRBV5-1 and TRBJ2-3; a weak D match, TRBD2 (6 bases). V lost 1 base to trimming and J lost 3 bases, with 15 bases between them. The CDR3 extends over 16 amino acids. Per germline, CDR1 SGHRS and CDR2 YFSETQ. The CDR3 bases are TGCGCCAGCAGCTTGCAAAGCGGGTCTGGGACAGATACGCAGTATTTT. As protein: CASSLQSGSGTDTQYF. Looking up the rest from reference TRBV5-1 and TRBJ2-3 gives the full variable domain: KAGVTQTPRYLIKTRGQQVTLSCSPISGHRSVSWYQQTPGQGLQFLFEYFSETQRNKGNFPGRFSGRQFSNSRSEMNVSTLELGDSALYLCASSLQSGSGTDTQYFGPGTRLTVL.

V gene TRBV19 combines with J gene TRBJ1-2; 8 positions agree with TRBD1. CDR1 is LNHDA, CDR2 SQIVND, per germline (reference sequence). The length of the CDR3 is 17 residues. V shed 5 bases, J shed 7 bases, and the junction held 18 bases outside the gene matches. CDR3 in DNA: TGTGCCAGTAGTGCATTATTTTATGGGGACAGGTTACCTGGCTACACCTTC. Translated: CASSALFYGDRLPGYTF.

The rearrangement links TRBV7-9 to TRBJ2-3; the match to TRBD2 covers 11 bases. V shed 5 bases, J shed 4 bases, and the junction held 8 bases outside the gene matches. The CDR3 contains 16 residues. The germline CDR1 and CDR2 sequences are SEHNR and FQNEAQ (reference sequence). For the CDR3, the DNA is TGTGCCAGCAGCCGCCGGCCTAGCGGGGGGTCAGATACGCAGTATTTT. Amino acids: CASSRRPSGGSDTQYF.

The chain joins TRBV5-8 to TRBJ2-5, with 7 bases aligning to TRBD1. The germline V gene encodes CDR1 SGHTS and CDR2 YDEGEE. V shed 4 bases, J shed 2 bases, and the junction held 2 bases outside the gene matches. The CDR3 contains 13 residues. CDR3 coding DNA: TGTGCCAGCAGCATGGGACAGCAAGAGACCCAGTACTTC. It yields the protein CASSMGQQETQYF.